This T cell receptor (beta chain) was recovered during a study of cytomegalovirus exposure and HLA in healthy donors. Study details: An early release of data contained about 85 million unique TCRs, which came from HLA-typed donors. Study outcomes and limitations: Researchers had no immune exposure information except CMV serostatus available. Data from an earlier analysis indicated that most TCR beta V segments were productive either about 87% or about 30% of the time.

13 Jbeta primers and 60 Vbeta primers were used for the PCR. Repertoires were generated with immunoSEQ multiplex PCR, while TCRdb's copy carries only in-frame clones and drops some. The table has about 140,000 clones, approximately 78% seen once. The CDR3 runs 15 residues. Trimming took 2 bases from V and 12 from J, leaving 20 bases between them. CDR1 and CDR2 from the germline V gene are SGHDT and YYEEEE. Each of the donors was a healthy bone marrow donor. Only a few counts were recorded for this clone. Its antigen is unknown. The chain joins TRBV5-6 to TRBJ2-2, with D possibly matching TRBD2 (6 bases). Input material: PBMCs. The sequence was obtained from a man between 18 and 29 years old in good health and CMV-seropositive. CDR3 protein: CASSLIGGGEGKLFF. The CDR3 DNA is TGTGCCAGCAGCTTAATCGGGGGAGGAGAGGGGAAGCTGTTTTTT.